Sequencing of this TCR beta chain was carried out in a study of OX40 agonist ivuxolimab in advanced cancers. As for the study in general: Anti-PD-1, anti-PD-L1 or anti-CTLA-4 therapy given earlier was allowed, and approximately 40% had some.

A single count supports this clone. This CDR3 is 15 amino acids long. In germline, CDR1 is MNHEY, CDR2 SVGAGI. Losses at the gene ends were 6 bases for V and 7 bases for J; bases not matched to a gene: 9. Some clones are missing from TCRdb's copy, which holds only in-frame ones; the method was immunoSEQ multiplex PCR. Found here are approximately 39,000 clones, 80% to 90% of them singletons; the top ten hold 40% to 55%. Autoimmune disease history or systemic immunosuppression was exclusionary. The sequencing used CD4+ or CD8+ T cells sorted from blood, collected in a trial of the OX40 agonist ivuxolimab. V is TRBV6-5 and J is TRBJ1-6; 7 bases are shared with TRBD1. This receptor was obtained from an adult with an advanced solid tumor such as melanoma, head and neck, liver or kidney cancer. This chain's CDR3 is CASRGDRVENSPLHF. The CDR3 nucleotides read TGTGCCAGCAGGGGAGACAGGGTGGAAAATTCACCCCTCCACTTT.